Presented here are 21 T cell receptor beta chains from one specimen sequenced in a study of blood T cell repertoires in COVID-19. The protocol was immunoSEQ multiplex PCR, while the TCRdb copy is restricted to in-frame clones and leaves out a portion. The table records 120,000 to 150,000 clones, 87% of them present only once. Source material: peripheral blood. All receptors come from a man older than 75 with acute or convalescent COVID-19.

In regard to this clone: This same CDR3 is encoded by further DNA sequences in the sample. The V call is TRBV9, the J call TRBJ2-1; D possibly corresponds to TRBD1 (6 bases). Trimming cost V 0 bases and J 0 bases, with 7 bases left between them. From germline, CDR1 is SGDLS and CDR2 YYNGEE. This CDR3 is 15 amino acids long. The CDR3 spells CASSVGRGSYNEQFF. The DNA for the CDR3 is TGTGCCAGCAGCGTAGGCAGGGGCTCCTACAATGAGCAGTTCTTC. Based on the CDR3 plus reference TRBV9 and TRBJ2-1, the full variable domain is DSGVTQTPKHLITATGQRVTLRCSPRSGDLSVYWYQQSLDQGLQFLIQYYNGEERAKGNILERFSAQQFPDLHSELNLSSLELGDSALYFCASSVGRGSYNEQFFGPGTRLTVL.

A single count supports this clone. The chain couples TRBV9 to TRBJ2-3; D is perhaps TRBD2 (5 bases). CDR1 and CDR2 from the germline V gene are SGDLS and YYNGEE. This CDR3 is 15 amino acids long. Trimming pared 2 bases from V and 0 bases from J, leaving 10 bases between. CDR3 sequence reads: CASSVGSRSTDTQYF. The CDR3 coding sequence is TGTGCCAGCAGCGTGGGGAGCCGAAGCACAGATACGCAGTATTTT.

The chain couples TRBV3-1 (or the pseudogene TRBV3-2) to TRBJ2-5; a possible D gene is TRBD2 (6 bases). Germline V gene sequence: CDR1 LGHDT, CDR2 YNNKEL (reference sequence). With 3 bases removed from V and 0 bases from J, the gap between germline ends came to 8 bases. The CDR3 sequence is 14 residues long. CDR3 loop: CASSHAGYQETQYF. The CDR3 DNA reads TGTGCCAGCAGCCATGCGGGATACCAAGAGACCCAGTACTTC.

This sequence joins TRBV5-1 and TRBJ2-1; 9 bases map to TRBD1. The CDR3 loop spans 16 amino acids. CDR1 is SGHRS, CDR2 YFSETQ, per germline. With V trimmed by 4 bases and J by 5 bases, 10 bases remained unmatched. The CDR3 DNA sequence: TGCGCCAGCAGCACCCCCGGGACAGGGAGTAACAATGAGCAGTTCTTC. It is translated as CASSTPGTGSNNEQFF.

The V and J genes are TRBV2 and TRBJ1-6, with D unresolved. Between the trimmed V and J ends, which lost 6 bases and 8 bases, there was a span of 14 bases. There are 14 residues in the CDR3. The germline gives CDR1 SNHLY, CDR2 FYNNEI. The CDR3 DNA sequence: TGTGCCAGCAGGGGTCGTCGACTGTATTCACCCCTCCACTTT. Translation gives CASRGRRLYSPLHF.

This sequence joins TRBV5-4 and TRBJ1-2; 8 nucleotides agree with TRBD1. The V and J ends lost 0 bases and 7 bases, in that order; junction bases with no gene match: 8. In germline, CDR1 is SGHNT, CDR2 YYREEE (reference sequence). The CDR3 spans 15 residues. The CDR3 region is CASSLAATGVSGYTF. The DNA for the CDR3 is TGTGCCAGCAGCTTGGCTGCGACAGGGGTGTCTGGCTACACCTTC.

The V gene is TRBV5-1, the J gene TRBJ1-5, with D tentatively TRBD1 (6 bases). CDR1 is SGHRS and CDR2 is YFSETQ in the germline V gene. V shed 4 bases and J shed 3 bases, with 11 bases lying between them. The CDR3 spans 14 residues. CDR3 DNA: TGCGCCAGCAGCGCGACAGGAGACAATCAGCCCCAGCATTTT. Translating it yields CASSATGDNQPQHF. Drawing the rest from reference TRBV5-1 and TRBJ1-5, the complete variable domain is KAGVTQTPRYLIKTRGQQVTLSCSPISGHRSVSWYQQTPGQGLQFLFEYFSETQRNKGNFPGRFSGRQFSNSRSEMNVSTLELGDSALYLCASSATGDNQPQHFGDGTRLSIL.

The CDR3 region is CASSQSEVGKTQYF. DNA of the CDR3: TGTGCCAGCAGCCAAAGTGAGGTCGGAAAGACCCAGTACTTC. The rearrangement joins TRBV3-1 (or the pseudogene TRBV3-2) to TRBJ2-5; D unresolved. Germline V gene lookup returns CDR1 LGHDT and CDR2 YNNKEL (reference sequence). V was pared by 2 bases and J by 6 bases, with 13 bases between. The CDR3 has 14 residues.

This chain connects TRBV27 to TRBJ1-3, with D maybe TRBD1 (5 bases). The CDR3 contains 18 residues. Germline CDR1 is MNHEY and CDR2 is SMNVEV (reference sequence). Trimming removed 2 bases from V and 2 bases from J, with 19 bases in between. CDR3 nucleotide sequence: TGTGCCAGCAGTTTAACTGGAGGAGCGTGGGGGGCTGGAAACACCATATATTTT. Protein sequence: CASSLTGGAWGAGNTIYF.

The chain is built from TRBV18 and TRBJ2-3, with 10 bases matching TRBD2. V was pared by 3 bases and J by 1 base, with 10 bases of the junction left unmatched. The CDR3 has 18 amino acids. Per the germline V gene, CDR1 is KGHSH and CDR2 is LQKENI. The CDR3 loop reads CASSPLRSGRAGTDTQYF. The CDR3 nucleotides are TGTGCCAGCTCACCTTTGAGAAGCGGGAGGGCCGGCACAGATACGCAGTATTTT.

The rearrangement joins TRBV30 to TRBJ2-3, with 11 bases identical to TRBD2. This CDR3 contains 16 residues. The germline V gene encodes CDR1 GTSNPN and CDR2 SVGIG (reference sequence). The ends lost 7 bases at V and 0 bases at J; junction bases unmatched: 9. The CDR3 nucleotides read TGTGCCTCATCGGGGACTAGCGGAATTAGCACAGATACGCAGTATTTT. This gives the protein CASSGTSGISTDTQYF.

The V call is TRBV7-9, the J call TRBJ2-5, with D uncertain. Germline V gene lookup returns CDR1 SEHNR and CDR2 FQNEAQ (reference sequence). This CDR3 contains 14 residues. V lost 1 base and J 0 bases, leaving 6 bases between the germline ends. CDR3 amino acids: CASSLVSDQETQYF. The CDR3 DNA is TGTGCCAGCAGCTTAGTGTCAGACCAAGAGACCCAGTACTTC. Using reference TRBV7-9 and TRBJ2-5 for the parts outside the CDR3, the full variable domain is DTGVSQNPRHKITKRGQNVTFRCDPISEHNRLYWYRQTLGQGPEFLTYFQNEAQLEKSRLLSDRFSAERPKGSFSTLEIQRTEQGDSAMYLCASSLVSDQETQYFGPGTRLLVL.

The gene calls are TRBV24-1 and TRBJ2-1, with D possibly TRBD2 on 6 matching bases. Germline CDR1 is KGHDR and CDR2 is SFDVKD. The CDR3 extends over 14 amino acids. Trimming cost V 12 bases and J 6 bases, with 20 bases left between them. This CDR3 is CAVRDGSPTNEQFF. The CDR3 DNA is TGTGCCGTCCGGGACGGGAGCCCGACCAATGAGCAGTTCTTC.

The V call is TRBV10-3, the J call TRBJ2-3, with D maybe TRBD2 (7 bases). The germline CDR1 and CDR2 sequences are ENHRY and SYGVKD. This CDR3 has 15 amino acids. V was trimmed by 6 bases and J by 3 bases, leaving 16 bases between them. The chain's CDR3 is CAIRQGGRETDTQYF. The CDR3, as DNA: TGTGCCATCAGGCAAGGGGGGCGGGAGACAGATACGCAGTATTTT.

There are a few counts of this clone. The rearrangement uses TRBV5-1 and TRBJ1-1; 7 nucleotides agree with TRBD1. Germline trimming cut 5 bases from V and 4 bases from J; bases unmatched to any gene: 8. The CDR3 is 14 amino acids. Germline CDR1 is SGHRS and CDR2 is YFSETQ. The CDR3 is CASRAAGGSTEAFF. In DNA form, the CDR3 reads TGCGCCAGCAGGGCCGCAGGGGGGAGCACTGAAGCTTTCTTT.

The V call is TRBV11-3, the J call TRBJ2-3; TRBD2 matches at 8 bases. This CDR3 is 16 amino acids long. Per the germline V gene, CDR1 is SGHNT and CDR2 is YENEEA. V shed 4 bases and J 5 bases; nucleotides not matched to a gene: 11. The CDR3 nucleotides read TGTGCCAGCAGCTCCGCCTTGGGACTAGGGGGAGATACGCAGTATTTT. Translating gives CASSSALGLGGDTQYF.

This clone was observed a handful of times. CDR3 loop: CASSWGGSGEQYF. CDR3 bases: TGTGCCAGCAGCTGGGGGGGGTCGGGTGAGCAGTACTTC. This chain connects TRBV5-4 to TRBJ2-7; 7 positions match TRBD2. There are 13 residues in the CDR3. The germline gives CDR1 SGHNT, CDR2 YYREEE (reference sequence). J lost 7 bases, V lost 3 bases, and 7 bases had no gene match.

J is TRBJ1-1 and V is TRBV18; TRBD1 matches 9 bases. Germline-derived CDR1 and CDR2 are KGHSH and LQKENI. The CDR3 is 16 residues long. Unmatched junction bases numbered 6, after V lost 3 bases and J lost 1 base. The CDR3 reads CASSPGKDRGNTEAFF. DNA for the CDR3: TGTGCCAGCTCACCCGGGAAGGACAGGGGGAACACTGAAGCTTTCTTT.

The rearrangement joins TRBV7-8 to TRBJ2-3; weak D call: TRBD2 (5 bases). V shed 3 bases and J shed 3 bases, with 22 bases lying between them. CDR3 size: 18 residues. From germline, CDR1 is SGHVS and CDR2 FQNEAQ. The CDR3 DNA sequence: TGTGCCAGCAGCTTGTACCTCAGTTCCTCCCCGGGGACAGATACGCAGTATTTT. Its translation is CASSLYLSSSPGTDTQYF.

The chain is built from TRBV9 and TRBJ1-2; TRBD1 aligns across 12 bases. V lost 4 bases to trimming and J lost 7 bases; unmatched junction nucleotides: 5. The germline V gene has CDR1 SGDLS and CDR2 YYNGEE. This CDR3 region has 14 residues. The CDR3 region has the DNA TGTGCCAGCAGCACCGGGACAGGGGGCGGTGGCTACACCTTC. Residues: CASSTGTGGGGYTF.

The V gene is TRBV12-3 or TRBV12-4, the J gene TRBJ2-7, with a possible D match to TRBD1 (6 bases). V lost 6 bases to trimming and J lost 5 bases, with 14 bases between them. This CDR3 region has 13 residues. The CDR3 region has the DNA TGTGCCAGCAGGGGACAACAGGGCCACGAGCAGTACTTC. Translation: CASRGQQGHEQYF.